A single sample gave rise to the 25 T cell receptor beta chains below, sequenced in a study of Ad26.COV2.S vaccination and SARS-CoV-2 variants. Method: immunoSEQ multiplex PCR; TCRdb's copy keeps in-frame clones and lacks some. The sample lists roughly 400,000 clones; 75% to 90% were seen once. The treatment denotes: over 15 received Ad26.COV2.S at low or high dose, single or two shots; about five received placebo; per-sample allocation not given. At day 63 after the first vaccine or placebo injection, samples were drawn. Sequencing used peripheral blood, obtained in a trial of Ad26.COV2.S vaccine versus placebo. All receptors derive from a person aged 18-65 years who received the Ad26.COV2.S COVID-19 vaccine or a placebo.

V is TRBV7-6 and J is TRBJ2-1; TRBD2 is a possible D gene (6 bases). Trimming pared 6 bases from V and 8 bases from J, leaving 14 bases between. This CDR3 comprises 13 residues. In germline, CDR1 is SGHVS, CDR2 FNYEAQ. The DNA of the CDR3 is TGTGCCAGCAGATCCGGGACTCAGGATGAGCAGTTCTTC. This sequence encodes CASRSGTQDEQFF.

This chain joins TRBV6-1 and TRBJ2-7, with D maybe TRBD1 (6 bases). V lost 1 base, J lost 5 bases, and 12 bases lay in between. This CDR3 has 14 residues. Germline CDR1 and CDR2: MNHNS and SASEGT. Here the CDR3 reads CASSEVGRGHEQYF. As DNA, the CDR3 is TGTGCCAGCAGTGAAGTAGGCAGGGGACACGAGCAGTACTTC.

The gene calls are TRBV15 and TRBJ2-5; 9 bases match TRBD2. From germline, CDR1 is LNHNV and CDR2 YYDKDF (reference sequence). The CDR3 is made up of 16 amino acids. The J segment lost 1 base and the V segment lost 1 base, leaving 4 bases of the junction unmatched. CDR3 nucleotides: TGTGCCACCAGCAGAGGGACTAGCGATTTCCAAGAGACCCAGTACTTC. Its protein is CATSRGTSDFQETQYF.

The rearrangement uses TRBV5-8 and TRBJ1-6; D gene unclear. Between the trimmed V and J ends, which lost 0 bases and 8 bases, there was a span of 3 bases. The CDR3 is 12 residues long. Germline CDR1 reads SGHTS; CDR2 reads YDEGEE. CDR3 region: CASSLVDSPLHF. In DNA form, the CDR3 reads TGTGCCAGCAGCTTGGTGGATTCACCCCTCCACTTT.

The chain's CDR3 is CASSVEAGANYGYTF. The DNA of the CDR3 is TGTGCCAGCAGCGTAGAAGCAGGGGCTAACTATGGCTACACCTTC. The chain combines TRBV9 with TRBJ1-2; a weak D match, TRBD1 (6 bases). This CDR3 has 15 amino acids. V was clipped by 0 bases and J by 0 bases, with 9 bases between them. The germline V gene has CDR1 SGDLS and CDR2 YYNGEE.

This chain's CDR3 is CASSPPARGGPYEQYF. The CDR3, as DNA: TGTGCCAGCTCACCACCGGCCAGAGGTGGGCCCTACGAGCAGTACTTC. The genes are TRBV18 and TRBJ2-7; D is unclear. Deletions cut 0 bases from V and 2 bases from J, with 14 bases between. The germline gives CDR1 KGHSH, CDR2 LQKENI. The CDR3 runs to 16 residues.

The V call is TRBV7-9, the J call TRBJ2-1, with a possible D match to TRBD2 (6 bases). Trimming left V 5 bases short and J 0 bases short, with 11 bases between. This CDR3 is 15 amino acids long. Germline V gene lookup returns CDR1 SEHNR and CDR2 FQNEAQ (reference sequence). The CDR3 here is CASSKGLVSYNEQFF. The CDR3 region has the DNA TGTGCCAGCAGCAAGGGACTGGTCTCCTACAATGAGCAGTTCTTC. Looking up the rest from reference TRBV7-9 and TRBJ2-1 gives the full variable domain: DTGVSQNPRHKITKRGQNVTFRCDPISEHNRLYWYRQTLGQGPEFLTYFQNEAQLEKSRLLSDRFSAERPKGSFSTLEIQRTEQGDSAMYLCASSKGLVSYNEQFFGPGTRLTVL.

The chain has TRBV19 and TRBJ1-4, with 10 bases that match TRBD1. After removal of 4 bases from V and 5 bases from J, the junction contained 4 bases not matched to a gene. The V gene's germline CDR1 is LNHDA and CDR2 SQIVND (reference sequence). This CDR3 comprises 15 residues. Here the CDR3 reads CASSTPGQGNEKLFF. As DNA, the CDR3 is TGTGCCAGTAGTACGCCGGGACAGGGGAATGAAAAACTGTTTTTT. Combining the CDR3 with reference TRBV19 and TRBJ1-4 gives the whole variable domain DGGITQSPKYLFRKEGQNVTLSCEQNLNHDAMYWYRQDPGQGLRLIYYSQIVNDFQKGDIAEGYSVSREKKESFPLTVTSAQKNPTAFYLCASSTPGQGNEKLFFGSGTQLSVL.

V gene TRBV11-2 combines with J gene TRBJ2-3; TRBD2 aligns across 9 bases. CDR3 length equals 14 residues. Trimming cost V 4 bases and J 7 bases; bases outside gene matches: 6. In germline, CDR1 is SGHAT, CDR2 FQNNGV. CDR3 protein: CASSSGLATYTQYF. The CDR3 DNA follows: TGTGCCAGCAGCTCGGGACTAGCTACATATACGCAGTATTTT. The full variable domain, rest sourced from reference TRBV11-2 and TRBJ2-3, is EAGVAQSPRYKIIEKRQSVAFWCNPISGHATLYWYQQILGQGPKLLIQFQNNGVVDDSQLPKDRFSAERLKGVDSTLKIQPAKLEDSAVYLCASSSGLATYTQYFGPGTRLTVL.

J is TRBJ2-1 and V is TRBV3-1 (or the pseudogene TRBV3-2), with D possibly being TRBD1 (5 bases). CDR1 is LGHDT, CDR2 YNNKEL, per germline (reference sequence). The CDR3 runs 16 residues. Trimming pared 0 bases from V and 7 bases from J, leaving 16 bases between. The CDR3, as DNA: TGTGCCAGCAGCCAAGAGAGTTTCAGGGTGGGGAATGAGCAGTTCTTC. This gives the protein CASSQESFRVGNEQFF.

V gene TRBV7-2 combines with J gene TRBJ2-7; TRBD2 matches at 7 bases. The CDR3 runs to 13 residues. CDR1 is SGHTA and CDR2 is FQGNSA in the germline V gene. V lost 5 bases to trimming and J lost 7 bases; unmatched junction nucleotides: 8. The CDR3 protein is CASSRGSPGEQYF. The CDR3 nucleotides are TGTGCCAGCAGCCGCGGGAGCCCGGGGGAGCAGTACTTC.

The V gene is TRBV7-2, the J gene TRBJ1-3; D is ambiguous. Trimming pared 5 bases from V and 5 bases from J, leaving 7 bases between. In germline, CDR1 is SGHTA, CDR2 FQGNSA. This CDR3 contains 12 residues. CDR3 residues: CASSHARNTIYF. The CDR3 coding sequence is TGTGCCAGCAGCCATGCTCGAAACACCATATATTTT.

The chain carries TRBV9 and TRBJ2-2, with 7 bases fitting TRBD2. Unmatched junction bases numbered 10, after V lost 5 bases and J lost 6 bases. This CDR3 has 15 amino acids. The germline CDR1 and CDR2 sequences are SGDLS and YYNGEE. Written as DNA, the CDR3 is TGTGCCAGCAGTGCAAGTGGACTAGTGGCCGGGGAGCTGTTTTTT. It is translated as CASSASGLVAGELFF.

The chain combines TRBV11-2 with TRBJ2-7; D is possibly TRBD1 (6 bases). The germline V gene encodes CDR1 SGHAT and CDR2 FQNNGV. The CDR3 runs 15 residues. Trimming left V 2 bases short and J 0 bases short, with 11 bases between. The CDR3 here is CASSLSPGASYEQYF. As DNA, the CDR3 is TGTGCCAGCAGCTTATCTCCAGGGGCCTCCTACGAGCAGTACTTC.

The chain combines TRBV19 with TRBJ2-5; D perhaps matches TRBD2 (6 bases). The germline V gene has CDR1 LNHDA and CDR2 SQIVND (reference sequence). Trimming cost V 5 bases and J 4 bases, with 11 bases left between them. The CDR3 has 13 amino acids. The CDR3 bases are TGTGCCAGTAGTTCCCAGGGAGGAGAGACCCAGTACTTC. This codes for CASSSQGGETQYF.

The V gene is TRBV21-1, the J gene TRBJ1-1; the table names TRBD1, a call not compared with the DNA. TRBV21-1 is deemed a pseudogene. The CDR3 spans 15 residues. The CDR3 is CASPRYSLMNTEAFF. In DNA, the CDR3 is TGTGCCAGCCCTCGGTACAGCCTCATGAACACTGAAGCTTTCTTT.

This chain connects TRBV28 to TRBJ2-5; D perhaps matches TRBD2 (5 bases). V lost 3 bases and J 5 bases, leaving 13 bases between the germline ends. The CDR3 contains 14 residues. Germline CDR1 reads MDHEN; CDR2 reads SYDVKM. CDR3 protein: CASSFGLGRETQYF. CDR3 nucleotide sequence: TGTGCCAGCAGTTTTGGACTCGGTCGGGAGACCCAGTACTTC.

The rearrangement links TRBV28 to TRBJ2-2, with 11 bases aligning to TRBD2. With V trimmed by 2 bases and J by 9 bases, 11 bases remained unmatched. The CDR3 extends over 17 amino acids. Germline loops: CDR1 MDHEN, CDR2 SYDVKM. As DNA, the CDR3 is TGTGCCAGCAGTTTACCGACTAGCGGGATGGGATACCGGGAGCTGTTTTTT. It is translated as CASSLPTSGMGYRELFF.

Here the CDR3 DNA reads TGTGCCAGCAGCCTCGGGACTAGCTACGAGCAGTACTTC. The encoded protein is CASSLGTSYEQYF. The rearrangement uses TRBV3-1 (or the pseudogene TRBV3-2) and TRBJ2-7; 8 bases map to TRBD2. The CDR3 extends over 13 amino acids. The ends lost 4 bases at V and 3 bases at J; junction bases unmatched: 2. Germline V gene sequence: CDR1 LGHDT, CDR2 YNNKEL (reference sequence).

The J gene is TRBJ2-4, the V gene TRBV14; D tentatively reads TRBD1 or TRBD2 (6 bases each). The V gene lost 0 bases and the J gene lost 0 bases, with 18 bases spanning the gap. The CDR3 runs to 19 residues. Per germline, CDR1 SGHDN and CDR2 FVKESK. This CDR3 reads CASSQDHREVTLAKNIQYF. The CDR3 coding sequence is TGTGCCAGCAGCCAAGATCACAGGGAGGTCACCTTAGCCAAAAACATTCAGTACTTC.

This chain connects TRBV28 to TRBJ2-7; 8 bases fit TRBD2. Germline V CDR1 and CDR2: MDHEN, SYDVKM. Unmatched junction bases numbered 18, after V lost 7 bases and J lost 7 bases. The CDR3 consists of 16 residues. CDR3 region: CASKQGSSGPWGEQYF. DNA of the CDR3: TGTGCCAGCAAACAGGGTTCTAGCGGGCCTTGGGGGGAGCAGTACTTC.

The chain links TRBV28 to TRBJ1-5; perhaps TRBD1 as D (5 bases). CDR3 length: 16 residues. The V and J ends lost 7 bases and 4 bases respectively, with 20 bases between them. CDR1 is MDHEN, CDR2 SYDVKM, per germline. The CDR3 DNA follows: TGTGCCAGCAAACAATACGGGGGGATGGGGAATCAGCCCCAGCATTTT. This translates into CASKQYGGMGNQPQHF. Filled out from reference TRBV28 and TRBJ1-5, the complete variable domain reads DVKVTQSSRYLVKRTGEKVFLECVQDMDHENMFWYRQDPGLGLRLIYFSYDVKMKEKGDIPEGYSVSREKKERFSLILESASTNQTSMYLCASKQYGGMGNQPQHFGDGTRLSIL.

The chain carries TRBV30 and TRBJ1-5, with D unresolved. This CDR3 contains 13 residues. Per germline, CDR1 GTSNPN and CDR2 SVGIG (reference sequence). V dropped 1 base and J dropped 0 bases, with 4 bases sitting between them. The CDR3 DNA reads as TGTGCCTGGAGTGGTACTAGCAATCAGCCCCAGCATTTT. Protein: CAWSGTSNQPQHF.

This chain joins TRBV4-1 and TRBJ2-4; 9 nucleotides agree with TRBD2. CDR3 length equals 16 residues. Trimming took 0 bases from V and 0 from J; bases not matched to a gene: 0. Germline loops: CDR1 MGHRA, CDR2 YSYEKL. The CDR3 region is CASSQELAGAKNIQYF. Written as DNA, the CDR3 is TGCGCCAGCAGCCAAGAACTAGCGGGAGCCAAAAACATTCAGTACTTC.

This clone was seen just once. The chain is built from TRBV6-5 and TRBJ2-1; no reliable D call. Germline V gene lookup returns CDR1 MNHEY and CDR2 SVGAGI. V gave up 6 bases and J gave up 5 bases, with 14 bases separating them. The CDR3 sequence is 14 residues long. CDR3 nucleotide sequence: TGTGCCAGCAGCCCCACCGGACGGAACAATGAGCAGTTCTTC. Translation: CASSPTGRNNEQFF.